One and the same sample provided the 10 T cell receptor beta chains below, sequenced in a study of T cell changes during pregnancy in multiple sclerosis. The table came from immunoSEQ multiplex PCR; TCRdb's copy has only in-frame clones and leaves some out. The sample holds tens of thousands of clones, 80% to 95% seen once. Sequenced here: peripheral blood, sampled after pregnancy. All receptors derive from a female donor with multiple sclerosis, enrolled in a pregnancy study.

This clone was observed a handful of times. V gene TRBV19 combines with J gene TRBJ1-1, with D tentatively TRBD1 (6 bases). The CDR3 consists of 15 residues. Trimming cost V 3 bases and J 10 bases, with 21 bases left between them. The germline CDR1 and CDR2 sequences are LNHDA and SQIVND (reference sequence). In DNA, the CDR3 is TGTGCCAGTAGTATTCTGACTGGACAGAGGATTGGAGCTTTCTTT. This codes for CASSILTGQRIGAFF. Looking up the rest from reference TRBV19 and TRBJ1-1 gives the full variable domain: DGGITQSPKYLFRKEGQNVTLSCEQNLNHDAMYWYRQDPGQGLRLIYYSQIVNDFQKGDIAEGYSVSREKKESFPLTVTSAQKNPTAFYLCASSILTGQRIGAFFGQGTRLTVV.

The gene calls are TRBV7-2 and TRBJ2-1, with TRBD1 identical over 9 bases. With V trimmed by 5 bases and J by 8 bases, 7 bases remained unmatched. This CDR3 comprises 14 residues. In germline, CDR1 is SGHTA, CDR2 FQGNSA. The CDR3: CASSRQGGFDEQFF. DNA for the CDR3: TGTGCCAGCAGCCGACAGGGGGGTTTTGATGAGCAGTTCTTC.

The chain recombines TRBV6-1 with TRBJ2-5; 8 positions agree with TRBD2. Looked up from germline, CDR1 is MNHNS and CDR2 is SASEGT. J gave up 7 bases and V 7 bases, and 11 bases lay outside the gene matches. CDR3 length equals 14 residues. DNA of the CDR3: TGTGCCAGCATTCTTACGCGGGGGGAAGGGACCCAGTACTTC. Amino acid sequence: CASILTRGEGTQYF.

The CDR3 DNA follows: TGTGCCAGCAGCCACGGACAGGGGAACACTGAAGCTTTCTTT. Protein: CASSHGQGNTEAFF. V gene TRBV7-6 combines with J gene TRBJ1-1, with 8 bases matching TRBD1. Looked up from germline, CDR1 is SGHVS and CDR2 is FNYEAQ. Trimming removed 5 bases from V and 1 base from J; junction bases left unmatched: 3. The CDR3 runs to 14 residues.

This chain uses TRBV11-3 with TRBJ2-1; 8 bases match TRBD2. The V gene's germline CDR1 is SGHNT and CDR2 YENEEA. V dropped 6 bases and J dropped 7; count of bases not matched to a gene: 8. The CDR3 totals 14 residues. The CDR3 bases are TGTGCCAGCAGTCGCCGGGGGGGCTCGAATGAGCAGTTCTTC. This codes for CASSRRGGSNEQFF.

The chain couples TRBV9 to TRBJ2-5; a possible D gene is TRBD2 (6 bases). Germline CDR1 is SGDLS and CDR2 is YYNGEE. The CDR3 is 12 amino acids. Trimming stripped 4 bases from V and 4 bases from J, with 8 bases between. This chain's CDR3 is CASSRRGETQYF. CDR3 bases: TGTGCCAGCAGCCGGAGGGGAGAGACCCAGTACTTC.

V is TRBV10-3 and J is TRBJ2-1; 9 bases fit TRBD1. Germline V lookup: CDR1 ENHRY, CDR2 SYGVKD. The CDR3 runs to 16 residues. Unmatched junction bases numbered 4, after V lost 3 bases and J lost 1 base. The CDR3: CAISESTGGSYNEQFF. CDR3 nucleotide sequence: TGTGCCATCAGTGAATCGACAGGGGGATCCTACAATGAGCAGTTCTTC.

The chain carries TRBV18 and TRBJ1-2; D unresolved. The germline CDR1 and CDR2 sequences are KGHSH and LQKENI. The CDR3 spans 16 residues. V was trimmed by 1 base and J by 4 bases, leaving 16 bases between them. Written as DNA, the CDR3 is TGTGCCAGCTCACCACGGGTGCCAGCGGAGGGCTATGGCTACACCTTC. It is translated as CASSPRVPAEGYGYTF.

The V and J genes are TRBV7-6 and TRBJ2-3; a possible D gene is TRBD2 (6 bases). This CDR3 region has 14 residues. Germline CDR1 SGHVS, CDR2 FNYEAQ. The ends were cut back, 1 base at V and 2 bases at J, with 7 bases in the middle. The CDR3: CASSLGTNTDTQYF. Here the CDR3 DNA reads TGTGCCAGCAGCTTAGGGACTAACACAGATACGCAGTATTTT.

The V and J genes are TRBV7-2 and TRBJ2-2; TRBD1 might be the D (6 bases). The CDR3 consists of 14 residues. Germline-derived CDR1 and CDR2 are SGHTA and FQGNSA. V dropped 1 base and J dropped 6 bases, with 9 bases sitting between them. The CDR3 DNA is TGTGCCAGCAGCTTAGGGGGGCTGGCCGGGGAGCTGTTTTTT. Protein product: CASSLGGLAGELFF.